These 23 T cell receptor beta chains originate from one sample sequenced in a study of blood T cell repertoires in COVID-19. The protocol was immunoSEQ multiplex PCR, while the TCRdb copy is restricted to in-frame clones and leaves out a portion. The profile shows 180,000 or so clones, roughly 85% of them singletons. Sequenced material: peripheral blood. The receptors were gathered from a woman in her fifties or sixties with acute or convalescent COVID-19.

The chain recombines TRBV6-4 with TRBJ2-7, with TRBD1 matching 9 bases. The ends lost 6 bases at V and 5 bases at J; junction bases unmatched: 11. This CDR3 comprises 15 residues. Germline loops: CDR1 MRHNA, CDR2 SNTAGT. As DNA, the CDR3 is TGTGCCAGCAGGGGGTTTGGACAGGGGACCCACGAGCAGTACGTC. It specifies CASRGFGQGTHEQYV.

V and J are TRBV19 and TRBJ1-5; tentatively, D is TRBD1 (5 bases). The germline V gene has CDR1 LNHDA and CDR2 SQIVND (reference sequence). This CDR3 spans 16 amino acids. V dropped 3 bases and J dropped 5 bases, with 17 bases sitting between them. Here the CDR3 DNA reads TGTGCCAGTAGTATTGAGTTGTCAGGGAGGTATCAGCCCCAGCATTTT. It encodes CASSIELSGRYQPQHF.

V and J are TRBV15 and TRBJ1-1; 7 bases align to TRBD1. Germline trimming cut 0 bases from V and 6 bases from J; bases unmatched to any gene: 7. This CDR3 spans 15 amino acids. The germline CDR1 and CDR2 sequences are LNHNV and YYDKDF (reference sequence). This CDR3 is CATSRDLDRAAEAFF. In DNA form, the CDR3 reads TGTGCCACCAGCAGAGACCTCGACAGGGCCGCTGAAGCTTTCTTT.

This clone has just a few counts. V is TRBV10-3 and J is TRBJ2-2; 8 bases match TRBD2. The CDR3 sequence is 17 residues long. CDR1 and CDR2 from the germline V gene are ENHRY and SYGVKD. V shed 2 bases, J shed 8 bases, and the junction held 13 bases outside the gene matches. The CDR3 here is CAISELGLVGSPGELFF. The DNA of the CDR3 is TGTGCCATCAGTGAGCTGGGACTAGTCGGGTCTCCGGGGGAGCTGTTTTTT.

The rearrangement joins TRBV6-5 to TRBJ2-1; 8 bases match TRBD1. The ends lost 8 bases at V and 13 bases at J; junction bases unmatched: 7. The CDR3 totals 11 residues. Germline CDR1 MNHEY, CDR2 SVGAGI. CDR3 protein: CASGTGTGQFF. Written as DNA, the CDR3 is TGTGCCAGCGGAACCGGGACAGGCCAGTTCTTC.

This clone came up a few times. CDR3 region: CASSIQGIGEQFF. For the CDR3, the DNA is TGTGCCAGCAGTATACAGGGGATAGGTGAGCAGTTCTTC. J is TRBJ2-1 and V is TRBV7-3; 7 bases fit TRBD1. Germline V CDR1 and CDR2: SGHTA, FQGTGA. The CDR3 consists of 13 residues. Trimming at V came to 6 bases and at J to 9 bases, leaving 8 bases not matched to a gene.

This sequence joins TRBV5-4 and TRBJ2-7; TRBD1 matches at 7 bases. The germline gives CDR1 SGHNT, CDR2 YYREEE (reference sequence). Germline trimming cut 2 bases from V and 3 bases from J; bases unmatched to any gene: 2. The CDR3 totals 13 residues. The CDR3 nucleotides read TGTGCCAGCAGCTTTCCAGGGGGCTACGAGCAGTACTTC. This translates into CASSFPGGYEQYF.

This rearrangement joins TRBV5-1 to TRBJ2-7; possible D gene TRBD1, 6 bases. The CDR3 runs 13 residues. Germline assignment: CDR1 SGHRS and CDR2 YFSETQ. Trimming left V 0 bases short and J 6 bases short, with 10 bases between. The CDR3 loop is CASSLDGGSEQYV. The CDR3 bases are TGCGCCAGCAGCTTGGATGGGGGCTCCGAGCAGTACGTC.

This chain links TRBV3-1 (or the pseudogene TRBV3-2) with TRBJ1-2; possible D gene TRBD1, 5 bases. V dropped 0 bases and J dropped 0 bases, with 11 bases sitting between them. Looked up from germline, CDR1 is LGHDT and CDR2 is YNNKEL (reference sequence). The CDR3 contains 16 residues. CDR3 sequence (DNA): TGTGCCAGCAGCCAAGATTGGGGGACTGCTAACTATGGCTACACCTTC. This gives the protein CASSQDWGTANYGYTF.

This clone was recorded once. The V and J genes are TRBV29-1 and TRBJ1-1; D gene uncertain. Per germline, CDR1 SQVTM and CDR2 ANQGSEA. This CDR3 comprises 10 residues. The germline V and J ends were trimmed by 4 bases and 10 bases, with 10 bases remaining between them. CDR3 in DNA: TGCAGCGTTGTGGCAGGTGGAGCTTTCTTT. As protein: CSVVAGGAFF.

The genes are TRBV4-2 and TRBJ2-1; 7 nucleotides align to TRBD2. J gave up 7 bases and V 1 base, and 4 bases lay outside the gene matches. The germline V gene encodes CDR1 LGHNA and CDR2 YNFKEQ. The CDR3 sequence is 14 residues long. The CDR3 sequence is CASSQGLAANEQFF. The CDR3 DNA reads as TGTGCCAGCAGCCAAGGACTAGCTGCGAATGAGCAGTTCTTC.

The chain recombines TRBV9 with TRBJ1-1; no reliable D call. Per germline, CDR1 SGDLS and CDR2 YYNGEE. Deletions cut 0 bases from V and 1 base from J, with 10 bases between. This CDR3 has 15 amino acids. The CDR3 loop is CASSVALAANTEAFF. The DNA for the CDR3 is TGTGCCAGCAGCGTAGCCTTAGCGGCGAACACTGAAGCTTTCTTT.

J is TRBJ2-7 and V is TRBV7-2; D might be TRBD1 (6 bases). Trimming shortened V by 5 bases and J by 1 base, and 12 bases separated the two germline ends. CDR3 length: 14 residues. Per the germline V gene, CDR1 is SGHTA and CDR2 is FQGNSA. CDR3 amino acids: CASSERQVSYEQYF. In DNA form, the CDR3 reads TGTGCCAGCAGCGAACGACAGGTTTCCTACGAGCAGTACTTC.

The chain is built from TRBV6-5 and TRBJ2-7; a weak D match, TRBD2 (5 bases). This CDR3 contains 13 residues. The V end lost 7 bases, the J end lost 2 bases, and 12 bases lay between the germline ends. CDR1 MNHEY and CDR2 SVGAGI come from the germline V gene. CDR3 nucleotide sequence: TGTGCCAGCACCAGGAGACTACCCTACGAGCAGTACTTC. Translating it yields CASTRRLPYEQYF.

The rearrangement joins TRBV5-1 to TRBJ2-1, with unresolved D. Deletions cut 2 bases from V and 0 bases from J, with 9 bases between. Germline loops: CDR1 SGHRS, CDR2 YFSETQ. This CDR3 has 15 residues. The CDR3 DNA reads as TGCGCCAGCAGCTTCGACTCGAGCTCCTACAATGAGCAGTTCTTC. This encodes CASSFDSSSYNEQFF.

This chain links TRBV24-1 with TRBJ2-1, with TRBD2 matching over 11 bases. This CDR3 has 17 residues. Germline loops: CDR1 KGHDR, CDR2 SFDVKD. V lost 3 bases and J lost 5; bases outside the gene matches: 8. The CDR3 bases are TGTGCCACCAGTGATGTTCGGGGACTAGCGGAAAACAATGAGCAGTTCTTC. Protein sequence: CATSDVRGLAENNEQFF.

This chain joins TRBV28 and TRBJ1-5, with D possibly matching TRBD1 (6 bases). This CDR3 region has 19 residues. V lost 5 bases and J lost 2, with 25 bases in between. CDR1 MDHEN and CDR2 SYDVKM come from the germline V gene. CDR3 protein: CASSPRAGAVVGGNQPQHF. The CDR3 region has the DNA TGTGCCAGCAGTCCCCGGGCAGGGGCCGTTGTGGGTGGCAATCAGCCCCAGCATTTT.

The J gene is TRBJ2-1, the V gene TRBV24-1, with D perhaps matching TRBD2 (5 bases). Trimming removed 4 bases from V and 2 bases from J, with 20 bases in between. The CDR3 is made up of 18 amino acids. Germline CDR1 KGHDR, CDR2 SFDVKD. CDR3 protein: CATSDYPARAGTYNEQFF. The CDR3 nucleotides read TGTGCCACCAGTGACTATCCTGCCCGGGCCGGGACCTACAATGAGCAGTTCTTC.

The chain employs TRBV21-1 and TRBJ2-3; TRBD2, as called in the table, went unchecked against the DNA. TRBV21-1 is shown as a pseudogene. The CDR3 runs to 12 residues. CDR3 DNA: TGTGCCAGCAGCCATCCGGGAGATACGCAGTATTTT. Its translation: CASSHPGDTQYF.

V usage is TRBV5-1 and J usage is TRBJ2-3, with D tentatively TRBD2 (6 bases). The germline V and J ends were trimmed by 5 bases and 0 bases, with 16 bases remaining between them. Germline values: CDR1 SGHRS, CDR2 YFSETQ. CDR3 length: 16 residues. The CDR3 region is CASSFLAPASTDTQYF. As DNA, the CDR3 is TGCGCCAGCAGTTTCCTAGCGCCTGCTAGCACAGATACGCAGTATTTT.

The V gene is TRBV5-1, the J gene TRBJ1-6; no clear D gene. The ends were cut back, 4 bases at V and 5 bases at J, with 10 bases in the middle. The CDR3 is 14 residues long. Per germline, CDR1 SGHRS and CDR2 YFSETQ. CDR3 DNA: TGCGCCAGCAGCCGAGGGAGGAATAATTCACCCCTCCACTTT. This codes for CASSRGRNNSPLHF.

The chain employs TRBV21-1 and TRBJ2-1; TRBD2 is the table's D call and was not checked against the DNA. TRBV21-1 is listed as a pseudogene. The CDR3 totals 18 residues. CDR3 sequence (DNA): TGTGCCAGCAGCTTCAGAACGGGACTAGCGGGAGTTACCAATGAGCAGTTCTTC. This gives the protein CASSFRTGLAGVTNEQFF.

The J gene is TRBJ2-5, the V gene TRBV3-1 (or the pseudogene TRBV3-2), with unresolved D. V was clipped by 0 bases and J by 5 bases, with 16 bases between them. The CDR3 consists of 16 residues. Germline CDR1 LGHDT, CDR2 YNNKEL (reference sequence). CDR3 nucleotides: TGTGCCAGCAGCCAAGATGGAGTGCTCCTTCGGGAGACCCAGTACTTC. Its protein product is CASSQDGVLLRETQYF.